The sequence of this TCR beta chain was determined in a study of T cells in Graves' hyperthyroidism and ophthalmopathy. Study at large: Upon initial diagnosis and before any treatment, peripheral blood was collected. Findings and limits, study-wide: Expanded thyroid clonotypes (above 0.001) were mostly also found in blood.

RNA transcripts served as the template for amplifying TCR beta CDR3 regions. TCR CDR3 regions were first amplified by RT-PCR with HTBI primers. One entry per CDR3 protein results from TCRdb running MiXCR on the multiplex PCR reads. This sample has under 700,000 distinct CDR3 sequences, with 16% found just once. Only a few counts were recorded for this clonotype. Its specificity is not known. From germline, CDR1 is SGHNT and CDR2 YENEEA. The CDR3 has 13 residues. V was trimmed by 3 bases and J by 3 bases, leaving 9 bases between them. Hyperthyroidism had been newly diagnosed in patients aged 18 to 65, and its duration was under 2 months.

The V call is TRBV11-3, the J call TRBJ2-7, with D possibly being TRBD2 (5 bases). The clonotype was recovered from a young woman with Graves' hyperthyroidism. The sample comprised blood. The CDR3 sequence is CASSLFSDYEQYF. The CDR3 DNA sequence: TGTGCCAGCAGCTTGTTTAGCGACTACGAGCAGTACTTC.